Listed here are 9 T cell receptor beta chains from one sample, sequenced in a study of T cells in narcolepsy. This table comes from immunoSEQ multiplex PCR, and its TCRdb copy is limited to in-frame clones, with some not included. The sample gives more than 30,000 clones, roughly four fifths of which show up once; roughly 0.7% is in the top ten. Sequences were obtained from memory (CD45RA-) CD4+ T cells from blood. These receptors were collected from a human donor in good health.

The rearrangement links TRBV14 to TRBJ2-1, with D unclear. Germline CDR1 and CDR2: SGHDN and FVKESK. This CDR3 is built from 14 residues. The ends were cut back, 1 base at V and 6 bases at J, with 10 bases in the middle. The CDR3 sequence: CASSQGLPPNEQFF. The CDR3 nucleotides read TGTGCCAGCAGCCAAGGTCTCCCGCCCAATGAGCAGTTCTTC.

This clone showed up just once. The rearrangement uses TRBV5-1 and TRBJ2-7, with TRBD1 as a possible D gene (6 bases). Trimming cost V 0 bases and J 7 bases, with 17 bases left between them. Germline V lookup: CDR1 SGHRS, CDR2 YFSETQ. CDR3 length: 15 residues. The CDR3 spells CASSLDGQRAPEQYF. The DNA for the CDR3 is TGCGCCAGCAGCTTGGATGGACAGCGAGCTCCGGAGCAGTACTTC.

The gene calls are TRBV5-1 and TRBJ1-3; 8 nucleotides align to TRBD1. From germline, CDR1 is SGHRS and CDR2 YFSETQ. V dropped 2 bases and J dropped 3; count of bases not matched to a gene: 10. The CDR3 consists of 17 residues. The CDR3, as DNA: TGCGCCAGCAGCTTTCTCTCTCCTACAGGGGGTGGAAACACCATATATTTT. It translates to CASSFLSPTGGGNTIYF.

This clone was picked up a small number of times. The V gene is TRBV4-1, the J gene TRBJ1-1; unclear D gene. The CDR3 loop spans 17 amino acids. CDR1 and CDR2 from the germline V gene are MGHRA and YSYEKL. V lost 0 bases to trimming and J lost 0 bases, with 14 bases between them. CDR3 region: CASSQEILGRVNTEAFF. The CDR3 DNA reads as TGCGCCAGCAGCCAAGAAATTCTGGGCAGAGTGAACACTGAAGCTTTCTTT.

The CDR3 protein is CSASIIEKLFF. CDR3 nucleotide sequence: TGCAGTGCTAGCATAATTGAAAAACTGTTTTTT. The V gene is TRBV20-1, the J gene TRBJ1-4; D is ambiguous. Germline V lookup: CDR1 DFQATT, CDR2 SNEGSKA (reference sequence). V was trimmed by 3 bases and J by 7 bases, leaving 6 bases between them. The CDR3 covers 11 residues.

The V gene is TRBV5-4, the J gene TRBJ2-5; TRBD2 is a possible D gene (7 bases). CDR3 length: 16 amino acids. V was pared by 2 bases and J by 1 base, with 15 bases between. The germline V gene has CDR1 SGHNT and CDR2 YYREEE (reference sequence). In DNA, the CDR3 is TGTGCCAGCAGCTTTGAGGTGGGGGGGCGCCAAGAGACCCAGTACTTC. It specifies CASSFEVGGRQETQYF.

The chain links TRBV10-1 to TRBJ2-7; weak D call: TRBD1 (6 bases). V shed 7 bases and J shed 2 bases, with 18 bases lying between them. Germline assignment: CDR1 WNHNN and CDR2 SYGVQD (reference sequence). The CDR3 consists of 15 residues. This chain's CDR3 is CASIMDRDNTYEQYV. The DNA of the CDR3 is TGCGCCAGCATTATGGATCGGGACAACACCTACGAGCAGTACGTC.

This clone turned up a few times. V is TRBV5-1 and J is TRBJ2-1; 11 bases match TRBD2. V was pared by 0 bases and J by 1 base, with 3 bases of the junction left unmatched. The CDR3 length is 17 residues. Germline V gene data show CDR1 as SGHRS and CDR2 as YFSETQ. The CDR3 here is CASSLVASGGSYNEQFF. CDR3 nucleotide sequence: TGCGCCAGCAGCTTGGTGGCTAGCGGGGGGTCCTACAATGAGCAGTTCTTC.

By share, this clone ranks as medium-sized. The same CDR3 is also encoded by other DNA sequences in this sample. The chain recombines TRBV7-9 with TRBJ1-2; D gene uncertain. CDR3 length: 12 residues. V lost 1 base and J lost 5, with 5 bases in between. CDR1 and CDR2 from the germline V gene are SEHNR and FQNEAQ (reference sequence). For the CDR3, the DNA is TGTGCCAGCAGCTTAGGAGAATATGGCTACACCTTC. It codes for CASSLGEYGYTF.